The clone carrying this T cell receptor beta chain was counted between two and nine times. What it binds is not known. These data belong to a study of cytomegalovirus exposure and HLA in healthy donors. Points from the study as a whole: The dataset shows that most TCR sequences were rare, while some public TCRs occurred in many donors. Versus the approximately 670-donor mean, an Asian-associated ancestry cluster reportedly showed fewer N-insertions in a later analysis. In a later analysis, HLA-associated beta chains showed higher expansion and lower generation probabilities than comparable chains.

The PCR ran on 60 Vbeta and 13 Jbeta primers. Sequencing used immunoSEQ multiplex PCR; TCRdb keeps in-frame clones, though not all of them. This table holds 200,000 to 250,000 clones, 82% found once. The sample consisted of PBMCs. This TCR came from a woman between 35 and 50 years old in good health and CMV-seropositive.

CDR3 DNA: TGTGCCAGCAGTTACTCCCCCGACAGGGCTGATGGCTACACCTTC. Amino acid sequence: CASSYSPDRADGYTF. The gene calls are TRBV6-5 and TRBJ1-2, with TRBD1 identical over 7 bases. V lost 0 bases to trimming and J lost 6 bases; unmatched junction nucleotides: 7. The CDR3 runs to 15 residues. Germline CDR1 reads MNHEY; CDR2 reads SVGAGI.